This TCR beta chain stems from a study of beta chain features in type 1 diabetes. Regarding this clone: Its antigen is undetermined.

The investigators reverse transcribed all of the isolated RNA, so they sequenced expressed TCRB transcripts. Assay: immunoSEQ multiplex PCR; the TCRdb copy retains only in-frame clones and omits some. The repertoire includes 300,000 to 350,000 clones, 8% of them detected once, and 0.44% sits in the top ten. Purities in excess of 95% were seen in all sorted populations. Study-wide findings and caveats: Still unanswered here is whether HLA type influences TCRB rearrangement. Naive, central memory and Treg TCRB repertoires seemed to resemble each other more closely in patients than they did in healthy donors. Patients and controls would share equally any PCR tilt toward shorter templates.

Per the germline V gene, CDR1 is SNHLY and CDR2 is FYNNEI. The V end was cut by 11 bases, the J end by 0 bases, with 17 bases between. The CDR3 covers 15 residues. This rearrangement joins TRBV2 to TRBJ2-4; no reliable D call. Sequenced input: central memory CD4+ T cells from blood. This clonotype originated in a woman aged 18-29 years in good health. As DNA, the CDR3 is TGTGCCCTTCTCAGAACTCAGGAAGCCAAAAACATTCAGTACTTC. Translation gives CALLRTQEAKNIQYF.